Reported below is one T cell receptor (beta chain). This entry is derived from a study of T cells in Graves' hyperthyroidism and ophthalmopathy. V lost 6 bases and J 7 bases, leaving 16 bases between the germline ends. The CDR3 covers 13 residues. The investigators amplified TCR beta CDR3 regions from RNA transcripts. The study used the HTBI primer set for a first-round RT-PCR of the TCR CDR3. TCRdb re-called the multiplex PCR reads through MiXCR, storing one row per CDR3 protein. The data show hundreds of thousands of distinct CDR3 sequences, over 15% seen once. Sequenced input: blood. V and J are TRBV12-3 or TRBV12-4 and TRBJ2-7; D is uncertain. The receptor comes from a woman between 18 and 29 years old with Graves' hyperthyroidism. CDR3 protein: CASSLMLGREQYF. CDR3 DNA: TGTGCCAGCAGCCTAATGCTGGGAAGGGAGCAGTACTTC.